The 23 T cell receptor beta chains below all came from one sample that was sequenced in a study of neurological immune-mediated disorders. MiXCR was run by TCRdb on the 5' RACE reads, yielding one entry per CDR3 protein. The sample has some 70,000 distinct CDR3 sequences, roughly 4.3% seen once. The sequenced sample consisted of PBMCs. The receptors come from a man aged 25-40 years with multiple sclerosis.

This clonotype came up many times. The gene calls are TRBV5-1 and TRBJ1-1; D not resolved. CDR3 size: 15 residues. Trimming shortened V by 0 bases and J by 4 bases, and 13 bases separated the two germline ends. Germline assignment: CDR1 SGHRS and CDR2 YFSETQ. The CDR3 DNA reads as TGCGCCAGCAGCTTGGATGGGGTGTCGGCCACTGAAGCTTTCTTT. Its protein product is CASSLDGVSATEAFF.

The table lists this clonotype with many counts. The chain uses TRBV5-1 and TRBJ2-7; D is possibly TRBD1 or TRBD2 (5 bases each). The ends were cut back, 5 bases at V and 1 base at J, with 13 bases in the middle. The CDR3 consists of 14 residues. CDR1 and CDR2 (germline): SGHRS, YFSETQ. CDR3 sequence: CASRSGTQSYEQYF. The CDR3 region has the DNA TGCGCCAGCAGATCCGGGACGCAATCCTACGAGCAGTACTTC.

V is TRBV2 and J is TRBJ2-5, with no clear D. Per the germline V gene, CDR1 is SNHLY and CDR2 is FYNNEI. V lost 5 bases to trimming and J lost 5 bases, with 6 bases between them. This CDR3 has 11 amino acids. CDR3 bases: TGTGCCAGCAGTACAACGGAGACCCAGTACTTC. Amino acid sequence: CASSTTETQYF.

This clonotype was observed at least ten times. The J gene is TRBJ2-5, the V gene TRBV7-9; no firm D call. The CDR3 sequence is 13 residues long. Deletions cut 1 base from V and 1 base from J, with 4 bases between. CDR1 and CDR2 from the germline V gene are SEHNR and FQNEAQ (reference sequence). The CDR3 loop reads CASSLGFQETQYF. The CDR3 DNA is TGTGCCAGCAGCTTAGGGTTCCAAGAGACCCAGTACTTC.

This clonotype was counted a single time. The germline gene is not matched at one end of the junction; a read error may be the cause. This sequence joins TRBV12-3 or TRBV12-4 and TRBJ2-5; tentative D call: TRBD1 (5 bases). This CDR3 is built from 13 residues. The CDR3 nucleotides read TGTGCCGGCAGTCCAGGGAATCAAGAGACCCAGTACTTC. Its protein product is CAGSPGNQETQYF.

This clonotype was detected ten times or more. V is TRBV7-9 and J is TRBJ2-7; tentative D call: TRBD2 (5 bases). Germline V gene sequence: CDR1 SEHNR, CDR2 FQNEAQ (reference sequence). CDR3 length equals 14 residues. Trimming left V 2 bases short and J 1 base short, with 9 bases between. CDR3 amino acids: CASSLYPGSYEQYF. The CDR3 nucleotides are TGTGCCAGCAGCTTATATCCGGGATCCTACGAGCAGTACTTC. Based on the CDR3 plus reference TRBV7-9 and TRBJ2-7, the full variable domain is DTGVSQNPRHKITKRGQNVTFRCDPISEHNRLYWYRQTLGQGPEFLTYFQNEAQLEKSRLLSDRFSAERPKGSFSTLEIQRTEQGDSAMYLCASSLYPGSYEQYFGPGTRLTVT.

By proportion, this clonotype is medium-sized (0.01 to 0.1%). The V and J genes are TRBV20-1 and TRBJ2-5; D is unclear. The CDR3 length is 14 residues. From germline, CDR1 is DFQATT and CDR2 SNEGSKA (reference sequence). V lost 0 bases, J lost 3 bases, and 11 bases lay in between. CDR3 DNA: TGCAGTGCTAGAGACATCTCTAGAGAAGAGACCCAGTACTTC. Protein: CSARDISREETQYF.

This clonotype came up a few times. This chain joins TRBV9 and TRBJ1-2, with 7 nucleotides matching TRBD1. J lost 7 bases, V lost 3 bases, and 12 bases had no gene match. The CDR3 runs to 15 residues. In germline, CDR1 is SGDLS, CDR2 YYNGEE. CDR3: CASSGPGGKRGGYTF. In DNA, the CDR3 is TGTGCCAGCAGCGGCCCAGGGGGGAAGAGAGGTGGCTACACCTTC.

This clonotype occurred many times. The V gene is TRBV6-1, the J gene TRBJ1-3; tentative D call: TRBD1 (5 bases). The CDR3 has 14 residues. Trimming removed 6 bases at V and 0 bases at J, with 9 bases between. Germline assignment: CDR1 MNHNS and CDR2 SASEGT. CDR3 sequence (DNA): TGTGCCAGCAGAGGGGCCTTCTCTGGAAACACCATATATTTT. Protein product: CASRGAFSGNTIYF.

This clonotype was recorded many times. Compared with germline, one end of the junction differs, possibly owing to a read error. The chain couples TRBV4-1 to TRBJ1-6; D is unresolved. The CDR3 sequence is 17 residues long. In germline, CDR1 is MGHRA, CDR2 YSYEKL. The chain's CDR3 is CASSQVPGTPPNSPLNF. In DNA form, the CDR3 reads TGCGCCAGCAGCCAAGTCCCTGGCACACCACCCAATTCACCCCTCAACTTT.

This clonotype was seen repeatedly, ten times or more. Here the CDR3 reads CSARDRGTKSYNSPLHF. In DNA form, the CDR3 reads TGCAGTGCTAGAGATCGGGGAACCAAATCTTATAATTCACCCCTCCACTTT. The chain links TRBV20-1 to TRBJ1-6; D is unresolved. The CDR3 loop spans 17 amino acids. The germline V and J ends were trimmed by 0 bases and 4 bases, with 16 bases remaining between them. Germline V gene sequence: CDR1 DFQATT, CDR2 SNEGSKA (reference sequence).

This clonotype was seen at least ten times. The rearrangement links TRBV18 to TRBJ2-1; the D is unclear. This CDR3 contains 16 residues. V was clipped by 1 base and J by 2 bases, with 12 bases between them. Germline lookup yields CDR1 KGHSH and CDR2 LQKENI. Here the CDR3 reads CASSPRPGGAYNEQFF. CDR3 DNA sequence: TGTGCCAGCTCACCACGACCCGGTGGGGCCTACAATGAGCAGTTCTTC.

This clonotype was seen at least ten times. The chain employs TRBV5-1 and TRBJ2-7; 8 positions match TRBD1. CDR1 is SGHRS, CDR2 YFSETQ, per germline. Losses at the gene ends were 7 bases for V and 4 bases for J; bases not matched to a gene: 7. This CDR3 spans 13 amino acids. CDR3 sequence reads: CASPPRQGYEQYV. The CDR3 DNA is TGCGCCAGCCCCCCTCGACAGGGGTACGAGCAGTACGTC.

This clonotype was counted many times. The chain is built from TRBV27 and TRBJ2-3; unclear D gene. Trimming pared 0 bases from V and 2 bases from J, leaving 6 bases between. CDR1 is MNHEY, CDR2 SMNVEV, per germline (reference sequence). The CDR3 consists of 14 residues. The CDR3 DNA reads TGTGCCAGCAGTTTATCTCCTTACACAGATACGCAGTATTTT. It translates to CASSLSPYTDTQYF.

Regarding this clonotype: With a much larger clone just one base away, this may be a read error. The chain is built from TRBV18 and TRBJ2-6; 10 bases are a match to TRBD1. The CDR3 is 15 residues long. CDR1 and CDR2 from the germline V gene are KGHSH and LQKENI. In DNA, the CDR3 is TGTGCCAGCTCACGACAGGGGGCTGGGGCCAAAGTCCTGACTTTC. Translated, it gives CASSRQGAGAKVLTF.

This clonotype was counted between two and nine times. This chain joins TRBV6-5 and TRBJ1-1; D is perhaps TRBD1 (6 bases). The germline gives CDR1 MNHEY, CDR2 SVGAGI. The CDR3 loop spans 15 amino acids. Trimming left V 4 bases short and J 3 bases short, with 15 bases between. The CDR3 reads CASSLDSGTYTEAFF. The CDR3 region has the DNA TGTGCCAGCAGTTTGGACAGTGGAACTTACACTGAAGCTTTCTTT.

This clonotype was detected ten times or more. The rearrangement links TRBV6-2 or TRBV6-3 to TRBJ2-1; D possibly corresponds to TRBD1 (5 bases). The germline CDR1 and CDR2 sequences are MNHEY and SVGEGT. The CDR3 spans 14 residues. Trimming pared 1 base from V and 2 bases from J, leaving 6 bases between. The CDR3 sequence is CASSYWGTYNEQFF. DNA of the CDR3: TGTGCCAGCAGTTACTGGGGCACCTACAATGAGCAGTTCTTC.

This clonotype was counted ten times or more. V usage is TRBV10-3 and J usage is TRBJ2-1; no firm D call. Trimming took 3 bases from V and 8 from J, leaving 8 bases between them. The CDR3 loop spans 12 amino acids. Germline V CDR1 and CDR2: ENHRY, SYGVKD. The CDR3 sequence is CAISDTEYEQFF. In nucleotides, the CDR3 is TGTGCCATCAGTGATACTGAATATGAGCAGTTCTTC.

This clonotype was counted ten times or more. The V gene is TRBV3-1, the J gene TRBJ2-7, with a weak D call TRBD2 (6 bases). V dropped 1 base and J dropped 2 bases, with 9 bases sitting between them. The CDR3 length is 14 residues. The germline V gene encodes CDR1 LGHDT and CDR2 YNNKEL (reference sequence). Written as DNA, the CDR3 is TGTGCCAGCAGCCAAGGAGGAGGGACCTACGAGCAGTACTTC. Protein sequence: CASSQGGGTYEQYF.

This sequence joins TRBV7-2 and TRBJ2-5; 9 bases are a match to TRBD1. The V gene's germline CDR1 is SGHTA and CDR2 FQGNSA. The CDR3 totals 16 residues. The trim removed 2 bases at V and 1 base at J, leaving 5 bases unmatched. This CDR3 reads CASSLSMTGGQETQYF. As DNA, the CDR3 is TGTGCCAGCAGCTTATCGATGACAGGGGGCCAAGAGACCCAGTACTTC.

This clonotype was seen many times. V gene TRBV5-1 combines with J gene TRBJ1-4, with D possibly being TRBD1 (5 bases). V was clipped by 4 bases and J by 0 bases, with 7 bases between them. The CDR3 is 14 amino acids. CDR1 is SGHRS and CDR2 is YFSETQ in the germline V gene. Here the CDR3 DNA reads TGCGCCAGCAGCCGGGACCCAACTAATGAAAAACTGTTTTTT. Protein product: CASSRDPTNEKLFF.

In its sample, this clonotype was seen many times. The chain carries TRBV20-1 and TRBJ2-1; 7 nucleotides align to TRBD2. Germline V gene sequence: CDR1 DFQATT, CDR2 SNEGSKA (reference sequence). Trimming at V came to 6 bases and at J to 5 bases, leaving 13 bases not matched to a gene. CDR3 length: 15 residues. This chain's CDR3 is CSAGREALGDNEQFF. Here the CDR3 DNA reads TGCAGTGCCGGCCGGGAGGCATTAGGGGACAATGAGCAGTTCTTC.

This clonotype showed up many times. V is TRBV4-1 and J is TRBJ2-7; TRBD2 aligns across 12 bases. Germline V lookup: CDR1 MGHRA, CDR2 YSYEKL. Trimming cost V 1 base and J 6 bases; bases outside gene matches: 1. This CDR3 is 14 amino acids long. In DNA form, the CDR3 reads TGCGCCAGCAGCCAAGGACTAGCGGGAGCCGAGCAGTACTTC. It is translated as CASSQGLAGAEQYF.